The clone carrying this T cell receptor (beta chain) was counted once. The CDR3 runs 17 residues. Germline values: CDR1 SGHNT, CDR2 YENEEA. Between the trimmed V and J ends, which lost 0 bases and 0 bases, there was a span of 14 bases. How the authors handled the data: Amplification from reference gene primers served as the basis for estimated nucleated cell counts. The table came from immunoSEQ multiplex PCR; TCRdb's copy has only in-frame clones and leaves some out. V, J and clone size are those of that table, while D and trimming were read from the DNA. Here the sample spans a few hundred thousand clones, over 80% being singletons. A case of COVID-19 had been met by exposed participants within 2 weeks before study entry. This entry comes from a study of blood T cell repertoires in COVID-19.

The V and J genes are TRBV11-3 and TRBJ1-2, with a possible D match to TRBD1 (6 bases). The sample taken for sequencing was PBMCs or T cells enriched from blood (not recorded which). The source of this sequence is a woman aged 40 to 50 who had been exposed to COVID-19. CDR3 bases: TGTGCCAGCAGCTTAGATCGGGGGGGCCGACCTAACTATGGCTACACCTTC. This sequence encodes CASSLDRGGRPNYGYTF.